This TCR beta chain was sequenced during a study of T cells in Graves' hyperthyroidism and ophthalmopathy (dated by TCRdb to the late 2010s). Looking at the study overall: Peripheral blood was collected at initial diagnosis, before any treatment. TCR V-J signatures able to tell the groups apart were searched for in a discovery cohort of 100 or so patients, of whom about 40 had Graves' ophthalmopathy and 55 to 60 had stable Graves' hyperthyroidism. Prospective prediction of ophthalmopathy was tested in an independent validation cohort consisting of roughly 19 hyperthyroidism patients and approximately 16 patients who later progressed to ophthalmopathy. The 95 to 100 discovery patients were randomly divided into training and test sets at a 7:3 ratio. Thyroid tissue and blood T-cell repertoires from more than 5 Graves' hyperthyroidism patients were also compared in the study. After blood sampling, hyperthyroidism patients were treated with methimazole at a starting dose of 30 mg daily, and ophthalmopathy patients were treated with high-dose intravenous methylprednisolone. TCR Vbeta CDR3 sequencing of 120 to 150 peripheral blood samples (about 45 ophthalmopathy, about 80 hyperthyroidism and roughly 17 progressor patients) is reported in the paper. What the study reported, not specific to this receptor: In validation, progression to ophthalmopathy was predicted by the model with roughly 69% sensitivity and 72.22% specificity, a median of roughly six months before onset. Most expanded thyroid clonotypes (frequency above 0.001) were also detected in blood, a finding suggesting that blood repertoires may reflect thyroid immune responses. A model built on a 13 V-J signature distinguished ophthalmopathy from stable hyperthyroidism, reaching 85% to 90% sensitivity and under 84% specificity in cross-validation and 80%/75% in testing. No statistical method was used to fix the sample size in advance, and group allocation was not hidden from the investigators.

The CDR3 has 14 amino acids, counting the end cysteine and phenylalanine. Only the CDR3 DNA stays, 42 bases, in frame from base 1. Here V drops 5 bases and J drops 5 bases, and the junction holds 8 bases not matched to any gene. According to the germline V gene, CDR1 reads MNHEY and CDR2 reads SVGAGI. Stable Graves' hyperthyroidism was defined as no progression to ophthalmopathy during 18 months of follow-up. The hyperthyroidism patients were between 18 and 65 years old and newly diagnosed, with a disease duration of less than 2 months. Any patient with an uncontrolled infection, another autoimmune disease, pregnancy or lactation was excluded. Diagnoses were based on clinical symptoms, serum thyroxine and TRAb, thyroid ultrasound and orbital computed tomography. PBMCs were separated from under 11 ml of fresh peripheral blood using Ficoll-Paque density gradient centrifugation. Total RNA was extracted using Trizol reagent, and RNA quality was assessed on an Agilent 2100 Bioanalyzer.

The TCR beta CDR3 regions were amplified from the RNA transcripts. A first-round RT-PCR of the TCR CDR3 used the HTBI primer set with the Qiagen OneStep RT-PCR kit. A second multiplex PCR round built the libraries, followed by size selection and purification. The libraries were sequenced on an Illumina HiSeq2000 using paired-end 100 bp reads. For the original study's pipeline: SOAPnuke was used to process the raw data, removing reads that contained adapters or uncalled bases, had a mean Phred below 15, or lacked an exact match to the constant primer or identifier. COPE v1.2.5 was used to merge high-quality paired reads, and clonotypes were defined as unique nucleotide sequences. MiTCR v1.1 was used to align the clonotypes against IMGT TRBV, TRBD and TRBJ reference segments. Only V-J combinations with frequency above 0.0001, covering 99% to 99.2% of repertoires, were analysed. The TCS score was defined as the ratio of F50 (clonal expansion) to E x V (chaos), calculated using BLOSUM62-based TCRdist between CDR3 peptides within each V-J. Welch's t-statistics and random forest reduced around 510 V-J features to fewer than 15, which were used in a naive Bayes classifier (R e1071). Thyroid-blood repertoire similarity was quantified with the Morisita-Horn index. TCRdb's own reprocessing of the public reads used fastp at Q25 and MiXCR and kept productive beta chains. Rows merge per CDR3 protein into single entries with the most common DNA and genes. These V and J calls rely on TCRdb rather than the paper's analysis. Here the sample has 600,000 to 800,000 distinct CDR3 sequences; roughly a third occur a single time. Around 30% of the sample goes to the ten largest clones.

On this clonotype: Its antigen target is currently unknown. Base qualities are missing; no much larger clone stands one base away.

The sequenced material came from blood. The rearranged segments are TRBV6-5 and TRBJ1-1, and 7 junction bases match TRBD1. This receptor was obtained from a woman aged 40-49 years with Graves' hyperthyroidism. The nucleotide sequence is TGTGCCAGCAGTGGTAGACAGGGAGGAACTGAAGCTTTCTTT. Its translation is CASSGRQGGTEAFF.